This TCR beta chain was profiled in a study of shared clonotypes between healthy human individuals. The assay was carried out at the deep level. For sorted subsets, approximately 180 ng DNA per replicate equaled some 27,000 T cell genomes. Assay used: immunoSEQ multiplex PCR; TCRdb lists only in-frame clones, some missing. The sample contains millions of clones, just over 90% of which appear only once. CD4+ cells underwent separation, giving CD45RA+ naive and CD45RA-negative memory subsets. Unmatched junction bases numbered 3, after V lost 6 bases and J lost 10 bases. The CDR3 consists of 11 residues. Looked up from germline, CDR1 is SNHLY and CDR2 is FYNNEI.

The clonotype comes from a young man in good health. The chain uses TRBV2 and TRBJ2-1, with 7 bases aligning to TRBD2. The sequencing sample was made of naive CD4+ T cells sorted from blood. Subset of the sample: CD45RA+ positively selected. The CDR3 DNA is TGTGCCAGCAGCTTACTAGCGGAGCAGTTCTTC. This gives the protein CASSLLAEQFF.